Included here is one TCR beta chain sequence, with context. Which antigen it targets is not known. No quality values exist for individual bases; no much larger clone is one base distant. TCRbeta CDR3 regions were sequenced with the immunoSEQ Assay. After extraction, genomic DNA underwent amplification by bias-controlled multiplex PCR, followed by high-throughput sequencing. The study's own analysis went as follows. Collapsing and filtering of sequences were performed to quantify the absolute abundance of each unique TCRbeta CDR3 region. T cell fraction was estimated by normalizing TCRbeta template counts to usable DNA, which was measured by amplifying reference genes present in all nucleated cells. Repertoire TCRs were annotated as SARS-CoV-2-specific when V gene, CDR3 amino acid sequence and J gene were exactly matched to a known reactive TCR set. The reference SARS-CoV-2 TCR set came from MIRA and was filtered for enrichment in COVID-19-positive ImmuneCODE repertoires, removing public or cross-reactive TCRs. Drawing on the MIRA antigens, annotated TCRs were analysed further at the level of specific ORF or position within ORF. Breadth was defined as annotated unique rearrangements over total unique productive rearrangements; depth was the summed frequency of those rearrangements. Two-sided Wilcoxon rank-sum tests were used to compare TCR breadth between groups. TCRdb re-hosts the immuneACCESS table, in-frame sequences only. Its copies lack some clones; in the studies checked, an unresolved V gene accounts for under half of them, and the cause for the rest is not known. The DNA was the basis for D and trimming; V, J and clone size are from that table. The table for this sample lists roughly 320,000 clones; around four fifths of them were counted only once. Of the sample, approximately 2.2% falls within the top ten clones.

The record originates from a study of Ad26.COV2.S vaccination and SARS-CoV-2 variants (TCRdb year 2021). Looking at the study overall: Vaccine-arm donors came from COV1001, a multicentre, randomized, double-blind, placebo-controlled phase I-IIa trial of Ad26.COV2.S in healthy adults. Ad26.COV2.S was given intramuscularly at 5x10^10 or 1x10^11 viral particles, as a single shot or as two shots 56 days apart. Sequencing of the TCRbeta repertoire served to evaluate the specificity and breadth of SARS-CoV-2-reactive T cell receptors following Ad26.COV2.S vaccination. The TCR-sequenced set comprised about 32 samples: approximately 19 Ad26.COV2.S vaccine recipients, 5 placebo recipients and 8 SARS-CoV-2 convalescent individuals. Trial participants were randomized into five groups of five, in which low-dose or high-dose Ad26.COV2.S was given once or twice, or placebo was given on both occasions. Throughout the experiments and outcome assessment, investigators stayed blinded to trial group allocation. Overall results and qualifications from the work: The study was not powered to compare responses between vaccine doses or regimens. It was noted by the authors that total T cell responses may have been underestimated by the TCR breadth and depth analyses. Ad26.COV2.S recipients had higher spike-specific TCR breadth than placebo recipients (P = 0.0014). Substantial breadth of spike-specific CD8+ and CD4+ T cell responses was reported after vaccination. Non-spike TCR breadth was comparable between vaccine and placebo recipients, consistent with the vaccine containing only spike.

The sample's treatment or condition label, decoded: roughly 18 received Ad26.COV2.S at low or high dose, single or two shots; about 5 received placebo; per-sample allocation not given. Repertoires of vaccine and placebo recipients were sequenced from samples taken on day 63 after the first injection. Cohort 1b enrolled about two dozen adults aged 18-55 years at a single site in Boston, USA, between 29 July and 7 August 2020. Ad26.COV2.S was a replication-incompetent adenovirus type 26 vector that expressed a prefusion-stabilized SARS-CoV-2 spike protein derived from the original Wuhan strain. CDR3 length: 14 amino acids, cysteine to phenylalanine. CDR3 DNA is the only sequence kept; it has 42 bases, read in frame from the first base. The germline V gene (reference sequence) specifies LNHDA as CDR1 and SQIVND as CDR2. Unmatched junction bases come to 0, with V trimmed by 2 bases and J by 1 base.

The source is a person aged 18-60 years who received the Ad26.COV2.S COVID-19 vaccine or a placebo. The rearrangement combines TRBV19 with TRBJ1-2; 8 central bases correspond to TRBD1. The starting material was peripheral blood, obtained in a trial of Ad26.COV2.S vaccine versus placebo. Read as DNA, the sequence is TGTGCCAGTAGTATAACAGGGGGTAACTATGGCTACACCTTC. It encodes CASSITGGNYGYTF.